This T cell receptor (beta chain) was identified in a study of cytomegalovirus exposure and HLA in healthy donors. The V gene's germline CDR1 is MDHEN and CDR2 SYDVKM. V was pared by 6 bases and J by 4 bases, with 18 bases between. This CDR3 comprises 15 residues. Profiling relied on immunoSEQ multiplex PCR, and the TCRdb table lists in-frame clones only, not all of them. The sample holds around 120,000 clones, around 90% seen once. This receptor was identified in a woman between 18 and 29 years old in good health and CMV-seronegative. Material: PBMCs. The rearrangement links TRBV28 to TRBJ1-2; weak D call: TRBD1 (5 bases). This CDR3 is CASRRALTATYGYTF. The CDR3 DNA reads TGTGCCAGCAGACGAGCCCTGACAGCGACCTATGGCTACACCTTC.